Shown below are 3 T cell receptor beta chains from a single sample sequenced in a study of STAT3 mutations in large granular lymphocyte leukemia. Study-wide points: In T-cell large granular lymphocyte leukemia, about half of patients showed multiple immunodominant subclonotypes.

No cognate antigen is known for these TCRs. Some clones are missing from TCRdb's copy, which holds only in-frame ones; the method was immunoSEQ multiplex PCR. The sample shows 1,300 to 1,500 clones, 55% to 75% of them seen only once. Specimen: peripheral blood mononuclear cells. The receptors shown here come from a woman aged 70 to 79 with T-cell large granular lymphocyte leukemia. Some clones in this sample may be carry-over from other donors' samples.

The V call is TRBV5-4, the J call TRBJ1-1; D unresolved. V was clipped by 2 bases and J by 1 base, with 6 bases between them. CDR1 SGHNT and CDR2 YYREEE come from the germline V gene (reference sequence). The CDR3 length is 13 residues. The CDR3 region is CASSFPGNTEAFF. The CDR3 bases are TGTGCCAGCAGCTTTCCAGGGAACACTGAAGCTTTCTTT.

The V gene is TRBV7-9, the J gene TRBJ2-5, with 7 nucleotides matching TRBD2. Germline CDR1 and CDR2: SEHNR and FQNEAQ (reference sequence). V was clipped by 2 bases and J by 1 base; unmatched bases: 7. The CDR3 runs 16 residues. In DNA form, the CDR3 reads TGTGCCAGCAGCTTACTATCGGGCGGGGGCCAAGAGACCCAGTACTTC. It specifies CASSLLSGGGQETQYF.

The rearrangement links TRBV5-1 to TRBJ2-3; TRBD1 matches at 12 bases. The CDR3 sequence is 16 residues long. Unmatched junction bases numbered 9, after V lost 7 bases and J lost 3 bases. The germline V gene has CDR1 SGHRS and CDR2 YFSETQ. CDR3 bases: TGCGCCAGCTATAGGGGACAGGGGGCTGGAACAGATACGCAGTATTTT. Residues: CASYRGQGAGTDTQYF.